This TCR beta chain stems from a study of T cell changes during pregnancy in multiple sclerosis. Sequencing used immunoSEQ multiplex PCR; TCRdb keeps in-frame clones, though not all of them. The repertoire holds about 20,000 clones, with 80% to 90% as singletons. Germline V gives CDR1 MNHEY, CDR2 SMNVEV (reference sequence). This CDR3 is 18 amino acids long. V was pared by 5 bases and J by 0 bases, with 7 bases of the junction left unmatched. The sequence derives from a female donor in good health, enrolled as a control in a pregnancy study. Specimen: CD8+ T cells from peripheral blood mononuclear cells, collected in the second trimester of pregnancy. The chain couples TRBV27 to TRBJ2-6; 10 nucleotides line up with TRBD1. The CDR3 loop is CASSDSGQGFSGANVLTF. The CDR3 nucleotides read TGTGCCAGCAGTGACTCGGGACAGGGGTTCTCTGGGGCCAACGTCCTGACTTTC.